The T cell receptor (beta chain) described here comes from a study of cytomegalovirus exposure and HLA in healthy donors. Overall study: Unique TCRs from HLA-typed donors, roughly 89 million of them, were held in an early data release.

This PCR relied on a set of 60 Vbeta primers and 13 Jbeta primers. Sequencing used immunoSEQ multiplex PCR; TCRdb keeps in-frame clones, though not all of them. The table lists around 130,000 clones, roughly 80% of them singletons. Germline CDR1 reads LNHNV; CDR2 reads YYDKDF (reference sequence). V lost 1 base, J lost 0 bases, and 9 bases lay in between. The CDR3 loop spans 15 amino acids. Notes on the study in general: Donors were assumed by presence/absence analyses to have roughly uniform sequencing depth.

On this clone: Its antigen is still unknown.

The clonotype comes from a boy aged 5-17 years in good health and CMV-seronegative. The sample consisted of PBMCs. The gene calls are TRBV15 and TRBJ2-5, with D maybe TRBD2 (5 bases). The CDR3 sequence: CATSRGEADQETQYF. The CDR3 nucleotides are TGTGCCACCAGCAGAGGAGAAGCGGACCAAGAGACCCAGTACTTC.